This T cell receptor beta chain emerged from a study of T cell responses to AZD1222 COVID-19 vaccine. Overall study results and limits: Clonal diversity may have been underestimated, and the donors were mostly white British, with more females than males.

Sequencing used immunoSEQ multiplex PCR; TCRdb keeps in-frame clones, though not all of them. The sample consists of under 130,000 clones, 85% to 90% of them appearing once. This clone came up a few times. Antigen: not known. The sequencing here drew on peripheral blood, taken on day 0 of AZD1222 vaccination. This receptor was taken from an adult in good health.

The CDR3 coding sequence is TGCGCCAGCAGCTTGGCCAATGAGCAGTTCTTC. Translated, it gives CASSLANEQFF. The rearrangement uses TRBV5-1 and TRBJ2-1; no clear D. Deletions cut 0 bases from V and 6 bases from J, with 1 base between. There are 11 residues in the CDR3. Germline V gene data show CDR1 as SGHRS and CDR2 as YFSETQ.